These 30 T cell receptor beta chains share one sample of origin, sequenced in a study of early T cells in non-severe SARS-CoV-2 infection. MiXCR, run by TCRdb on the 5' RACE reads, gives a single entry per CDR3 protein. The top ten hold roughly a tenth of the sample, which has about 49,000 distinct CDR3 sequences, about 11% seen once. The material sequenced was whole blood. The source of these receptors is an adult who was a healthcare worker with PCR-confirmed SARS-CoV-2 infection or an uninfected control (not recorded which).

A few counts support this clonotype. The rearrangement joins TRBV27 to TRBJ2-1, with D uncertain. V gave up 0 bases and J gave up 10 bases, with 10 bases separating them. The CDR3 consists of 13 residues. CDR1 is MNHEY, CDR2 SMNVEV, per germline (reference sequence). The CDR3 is CASSLSFWEEQFF. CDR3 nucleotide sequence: TGTGCCAGCAGTTTATCGTTTTGGGAAGAGCAGTTCTTC.

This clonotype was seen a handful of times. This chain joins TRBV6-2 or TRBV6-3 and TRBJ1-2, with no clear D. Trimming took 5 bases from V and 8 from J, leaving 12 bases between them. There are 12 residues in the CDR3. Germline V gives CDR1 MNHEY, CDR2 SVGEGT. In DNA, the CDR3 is TGTGCCAGCAGTCCGAAGTTCACCGGCTACACCTTC. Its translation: CASSPKFTGYTF.

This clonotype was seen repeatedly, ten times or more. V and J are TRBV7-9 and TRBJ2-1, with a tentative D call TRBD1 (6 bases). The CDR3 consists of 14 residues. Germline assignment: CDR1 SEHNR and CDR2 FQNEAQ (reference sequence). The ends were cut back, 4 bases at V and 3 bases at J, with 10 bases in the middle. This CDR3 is CASSSPDSYNEQFF. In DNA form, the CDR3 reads TGTGCCAGCAGCTCCCCGGACAGCTACAATGAGCAGTTCTTC.

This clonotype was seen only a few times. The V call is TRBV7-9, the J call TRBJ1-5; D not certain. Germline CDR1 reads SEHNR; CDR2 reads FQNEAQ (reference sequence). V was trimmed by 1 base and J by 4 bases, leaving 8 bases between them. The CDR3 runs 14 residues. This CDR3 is CASSLGGKNQPQHF. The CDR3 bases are TGTGCCAGCAGCTTAGGCGGGAAAAATCAGCCCCAGCATTTT.

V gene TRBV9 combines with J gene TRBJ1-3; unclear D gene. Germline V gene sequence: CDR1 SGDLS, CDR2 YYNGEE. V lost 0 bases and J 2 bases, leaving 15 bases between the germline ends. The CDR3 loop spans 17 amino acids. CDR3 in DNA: TGTGCCAGCAGCGTAGATCTCGGCAGCCGTACTGGAAACACCATATATTTT. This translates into CASSVDLGSRTGNTIYF.

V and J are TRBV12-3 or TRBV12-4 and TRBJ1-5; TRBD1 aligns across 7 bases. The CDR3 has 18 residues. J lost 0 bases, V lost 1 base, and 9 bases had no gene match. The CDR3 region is CASSLVLAGGYSNQPQHF. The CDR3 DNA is TGTGCCAGCAGTTTAGTTTTGGCAGGGGGTTATAGCAATCAGCCCCAGCATTTT.

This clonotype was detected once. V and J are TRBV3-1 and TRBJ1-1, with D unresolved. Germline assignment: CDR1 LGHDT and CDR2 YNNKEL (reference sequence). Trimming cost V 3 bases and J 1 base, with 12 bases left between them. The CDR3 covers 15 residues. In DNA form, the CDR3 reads TGTGCCAGCAGCCAGTGGGCGCAGTCGAACACTGAAGCTTTCTTT. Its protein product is CASSQWAQSNTEAFF.

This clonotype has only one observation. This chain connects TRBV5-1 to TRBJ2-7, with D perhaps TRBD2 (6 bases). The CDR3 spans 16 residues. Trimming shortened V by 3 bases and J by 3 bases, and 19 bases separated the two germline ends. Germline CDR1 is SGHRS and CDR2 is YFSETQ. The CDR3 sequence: CASSSGGLTSCYEQYF. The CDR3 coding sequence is TGCGCCAGCAGCTCGGGTGGCCTCACTAGCTGCTACGAGCAGTACTTC.

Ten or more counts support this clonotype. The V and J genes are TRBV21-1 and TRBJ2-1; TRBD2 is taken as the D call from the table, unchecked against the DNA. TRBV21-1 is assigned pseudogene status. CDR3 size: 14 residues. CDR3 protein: CASSFPGTRDEQFF. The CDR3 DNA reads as TGTGCCAGCAGCTTTCCCGGGACTAGAGATGAGCAGTTCTTC.

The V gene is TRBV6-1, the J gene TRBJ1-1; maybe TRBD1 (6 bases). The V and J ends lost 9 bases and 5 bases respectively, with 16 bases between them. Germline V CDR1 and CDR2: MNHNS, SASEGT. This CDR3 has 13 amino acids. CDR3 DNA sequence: TGTGCCAGTCAGCTTATACAGGGTACTGAAGCTTTCTTT. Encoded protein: CASQLIQGTEAFF.

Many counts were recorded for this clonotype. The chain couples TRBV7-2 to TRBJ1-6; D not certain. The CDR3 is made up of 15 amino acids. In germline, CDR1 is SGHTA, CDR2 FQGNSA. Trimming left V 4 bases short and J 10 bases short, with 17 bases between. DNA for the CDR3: TGTGCCAGCAGCTACGATGGACGGCGAGCCTCACCCCTCCACTTT. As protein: CASSYDGRRASPLHF.

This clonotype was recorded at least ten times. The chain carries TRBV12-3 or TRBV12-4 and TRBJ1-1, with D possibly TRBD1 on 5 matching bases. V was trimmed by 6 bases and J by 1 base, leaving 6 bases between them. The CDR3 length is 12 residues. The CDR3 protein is CASSQGNTEAFF. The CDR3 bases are TGTGCCAGCAGCCAGGGGAACACTGAAGCTTTCTTT.

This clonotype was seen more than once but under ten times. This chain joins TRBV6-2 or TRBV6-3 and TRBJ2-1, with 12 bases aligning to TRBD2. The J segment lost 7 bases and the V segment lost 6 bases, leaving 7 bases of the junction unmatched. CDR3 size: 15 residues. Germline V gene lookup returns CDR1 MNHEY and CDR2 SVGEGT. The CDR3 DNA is TGTGCCAGCAGCTCTAGCGGGAGGGCCGGGAATGAGCAGTTCTTC. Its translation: CASSSSGRAGNEQFF.

The CDR3 region has the DNA TGTGCCAGCAGCTCCGCCACTAACTCTGGGGCCAACGTCCTGACTTTC. It is translated as CASSSATNSGANVLTF. This chain uses TRBV5-5 with TRBJ2-6; D ambiguous. V lost 3 bases, J lost 0 bases, and 10 bases lay in between. This CDR3 has 16 residues. Germline V gives CDR1 SGHKS, CDR2 YYEKEE (reference sequence).

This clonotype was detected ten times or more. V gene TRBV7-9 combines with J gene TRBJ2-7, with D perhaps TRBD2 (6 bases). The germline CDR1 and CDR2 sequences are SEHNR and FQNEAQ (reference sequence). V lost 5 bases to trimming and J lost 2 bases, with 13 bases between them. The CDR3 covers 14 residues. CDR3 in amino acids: CASSRGLRAYEQYF. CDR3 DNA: TGTGCCAGCAGCCGGGGACTGCGTGCCTACGAGCAGTACTTC.

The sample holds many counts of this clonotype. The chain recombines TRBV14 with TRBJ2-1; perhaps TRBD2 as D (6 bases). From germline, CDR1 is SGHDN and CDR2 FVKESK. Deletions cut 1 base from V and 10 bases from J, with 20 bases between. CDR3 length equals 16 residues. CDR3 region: CASSQGAGKGLDEQFF. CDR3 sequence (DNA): TGTGCCAGCAGCCAAGGGGCGGGAAAGGGTTTGGACGAGCAGTTCTTC.

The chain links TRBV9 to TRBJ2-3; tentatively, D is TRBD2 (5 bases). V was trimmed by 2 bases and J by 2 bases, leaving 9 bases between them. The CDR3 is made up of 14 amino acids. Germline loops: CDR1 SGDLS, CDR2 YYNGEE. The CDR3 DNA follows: TGTGCCAGCAGCGTGGCGGGTTCCACAGATACGCAGTATTTT. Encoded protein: CASSVAGSTDTQYF.

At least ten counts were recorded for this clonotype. The CDR3 DNA is TGTGCCAGCAGTGAGGTGTTAGGGAGCACTGAAGCTTTCTTT. Translation: CASSEVLGSTEAFF. The gene calls are TRBV6-1 and TRBJ1-1, with no clear D. This CDR3 region has 14 residues. CDR1 and CDR2 from the germline V gene are MNHNS and SASEGT. Trimming took 3 bases from V and 4 from J, leaving 12 bases between them.

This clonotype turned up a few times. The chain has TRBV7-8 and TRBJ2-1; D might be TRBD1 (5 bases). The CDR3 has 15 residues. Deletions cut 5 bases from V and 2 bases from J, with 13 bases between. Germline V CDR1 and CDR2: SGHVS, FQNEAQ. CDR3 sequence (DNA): TGTGCCAGCAGCCAGGGCGGACGGACCTACAATGAGCAGTTCTTC. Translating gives CASSQGGRTYNEQFF.

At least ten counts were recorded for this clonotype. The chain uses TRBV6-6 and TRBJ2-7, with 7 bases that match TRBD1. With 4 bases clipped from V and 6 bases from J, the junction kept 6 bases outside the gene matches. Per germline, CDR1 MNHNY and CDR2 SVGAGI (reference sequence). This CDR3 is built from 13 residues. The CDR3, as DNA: TGTGCCAGCAGTTTCCCAGGGGGAAGCGAGCAGTACTTC. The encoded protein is CASSFPGGSEQYF.

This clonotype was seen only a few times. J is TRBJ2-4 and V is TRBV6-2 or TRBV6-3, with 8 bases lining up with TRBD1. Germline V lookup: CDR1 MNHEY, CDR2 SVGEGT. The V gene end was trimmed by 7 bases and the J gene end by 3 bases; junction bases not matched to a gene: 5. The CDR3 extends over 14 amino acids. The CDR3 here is CASTRTGNKNIQYF. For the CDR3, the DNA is TGTGCCAGCACCCGGACAGGGAACAAAAACATTCAGTACTTC.

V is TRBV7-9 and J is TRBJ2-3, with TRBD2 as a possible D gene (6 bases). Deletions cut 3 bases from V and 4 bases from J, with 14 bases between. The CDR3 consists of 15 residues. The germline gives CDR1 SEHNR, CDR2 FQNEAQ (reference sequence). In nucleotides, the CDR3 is TGTGCCAGCAGCTTGGACACGGGGGTATCAGATACGCAGTATTTT. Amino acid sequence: CASSLDTGVSDTQYF. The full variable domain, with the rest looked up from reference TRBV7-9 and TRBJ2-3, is DTGVSQNPRHKITKRGQNVTFRCDPISEHNRLYWYRQTLGQGPEFLTYFQNEAQLEKSRLLSDRFSAERPKGSFSTLEIQRTEQGDSAMYLCASSLDTGVSDTQYFGPGTRLTVL.

In DNA, the CDR3 is TGTGCCAGCGGCCCAGGCGCGCCTCAGTCCGGGGCCAACGTCCTGACTTTC. Translating it yields CASGPGAPQSGANVLTF. V is TRBV28 and J is TRBJ2-6; D gene uncertain. Per the germline V gene, CDR1 is MDHEN and CDR2 is SYDVKM. The CDR3 is made up of 17 amino acids. Trimming took off 8 bases at V and 4 bases at J, with 21 bases between the two ends.

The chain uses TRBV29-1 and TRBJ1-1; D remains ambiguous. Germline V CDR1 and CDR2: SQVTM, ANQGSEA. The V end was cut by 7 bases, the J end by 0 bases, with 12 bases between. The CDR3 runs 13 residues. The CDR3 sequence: CSAPSPMNTEAFF. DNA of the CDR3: TGCAGCGCTCCATCTCCCATGAACACTGAAGCTTTCTTT.

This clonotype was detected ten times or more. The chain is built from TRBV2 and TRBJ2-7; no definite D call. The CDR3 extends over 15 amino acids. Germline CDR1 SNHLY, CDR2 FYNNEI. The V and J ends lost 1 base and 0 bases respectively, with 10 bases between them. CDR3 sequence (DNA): TGTGCCAGCAGTGAAGAAGGTTTGAGCTCCTACGAGCAGTACTTC. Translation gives CASSEEGLSSYEQYF.

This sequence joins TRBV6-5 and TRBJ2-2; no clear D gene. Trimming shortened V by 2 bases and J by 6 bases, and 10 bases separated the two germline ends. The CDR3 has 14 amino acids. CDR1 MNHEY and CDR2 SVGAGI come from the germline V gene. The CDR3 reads CASSYPPGSGELFF. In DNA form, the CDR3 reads TGTGCCAGCAGTTACCCCCCGGGCTCCGGGGAGCTGTTTTTT.

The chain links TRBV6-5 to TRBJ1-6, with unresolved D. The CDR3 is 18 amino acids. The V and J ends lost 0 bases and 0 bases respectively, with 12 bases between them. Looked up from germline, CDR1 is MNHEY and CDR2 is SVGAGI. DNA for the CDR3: TGTGCCAGCAGTTACTCGTTGCCTAGGAGCTCCTATAATTCACCCCTCCACTTT. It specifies CASSYSLPRSSYNSPLHF.

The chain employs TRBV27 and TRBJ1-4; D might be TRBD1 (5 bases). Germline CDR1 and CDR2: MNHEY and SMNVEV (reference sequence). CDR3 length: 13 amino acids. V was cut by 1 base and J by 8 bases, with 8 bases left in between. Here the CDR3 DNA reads TGTGCCAGCAGTTTATGGGCAGGGGAAAAACTGTTTTTT. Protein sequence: CASSLWAGEKLFF.

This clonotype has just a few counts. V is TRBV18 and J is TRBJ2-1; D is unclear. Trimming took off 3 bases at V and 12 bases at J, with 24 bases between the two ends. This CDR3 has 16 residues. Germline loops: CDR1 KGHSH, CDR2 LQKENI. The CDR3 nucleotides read TGTGCCAGCTCACCCCCTTTGAGGCCAGAAGACAAGGGGCAGTTCTTC. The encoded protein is CASSPPLRPEDKGQFF.

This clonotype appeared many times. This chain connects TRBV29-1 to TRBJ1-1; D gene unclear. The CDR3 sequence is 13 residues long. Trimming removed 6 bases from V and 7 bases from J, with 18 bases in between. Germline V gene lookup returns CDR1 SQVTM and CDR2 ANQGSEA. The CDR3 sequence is CSVPRGLNVEAFF. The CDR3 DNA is TGCAGCGTCCCCAGAGGGCTTAACGTTGAAGCTTTCTTT.